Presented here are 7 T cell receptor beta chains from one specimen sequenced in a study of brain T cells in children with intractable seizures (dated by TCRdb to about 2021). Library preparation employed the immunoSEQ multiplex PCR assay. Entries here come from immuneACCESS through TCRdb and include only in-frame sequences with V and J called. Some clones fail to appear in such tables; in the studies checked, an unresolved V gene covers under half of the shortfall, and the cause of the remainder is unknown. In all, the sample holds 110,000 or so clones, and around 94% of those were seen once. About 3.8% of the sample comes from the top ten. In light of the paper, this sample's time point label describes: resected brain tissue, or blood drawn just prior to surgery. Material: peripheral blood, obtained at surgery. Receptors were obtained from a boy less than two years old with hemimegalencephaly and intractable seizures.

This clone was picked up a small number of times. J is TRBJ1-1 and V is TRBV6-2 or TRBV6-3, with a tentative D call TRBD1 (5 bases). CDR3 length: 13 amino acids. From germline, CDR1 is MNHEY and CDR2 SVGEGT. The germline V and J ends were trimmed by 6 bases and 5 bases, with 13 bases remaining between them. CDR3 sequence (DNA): TGTGCCAGCAGCCGAGGACACAATACTGAAGCTTTCTTT. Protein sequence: CASSRGHNTEAFF.

The DNA of the CDR3 is TGTGCCAGCAGCTTAGAAGGGGCGTATAATTCACCCCTCCACTTT. Amino acid sequence: CASSLEGAYNSPLHF. This chain joins TRBV7-2 and TRBJ1-6; D is perhaps TRBD1 (5 bases). CDR1 is SGHTA, CDR2 FQGNSA, per germline. The germline V and J ends were trimmed by 1 base and 4 bases, with 8 bases remaining between them. This CDR3 is built from 15 residues.

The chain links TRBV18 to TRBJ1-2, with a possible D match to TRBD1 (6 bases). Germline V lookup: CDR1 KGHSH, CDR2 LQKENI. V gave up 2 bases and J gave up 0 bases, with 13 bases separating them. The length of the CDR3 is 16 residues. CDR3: CASSPRLQGTNYGYTF. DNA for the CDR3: TGTGCCAGCTCACCAAGACTACAGGGAACTAACTATGGCTACACCTTC.

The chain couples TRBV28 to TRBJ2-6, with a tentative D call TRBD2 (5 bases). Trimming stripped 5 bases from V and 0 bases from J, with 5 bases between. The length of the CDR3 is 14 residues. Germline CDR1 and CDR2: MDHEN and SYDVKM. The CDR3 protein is CASSRDSGANVLTF. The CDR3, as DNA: TGTGCCAGCAGTCGGGACTCTGGGGCCAACGTCCTGACTTTC.

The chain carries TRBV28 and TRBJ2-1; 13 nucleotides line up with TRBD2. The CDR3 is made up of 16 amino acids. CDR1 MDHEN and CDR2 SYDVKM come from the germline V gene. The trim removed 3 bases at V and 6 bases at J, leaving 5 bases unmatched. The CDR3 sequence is CASSFGTSGTGNEQFF. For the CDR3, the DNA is TGTGCCAGCAGTTTCGGGACTAGCGGGACTGGCAATGAGCAGTTCTTC.

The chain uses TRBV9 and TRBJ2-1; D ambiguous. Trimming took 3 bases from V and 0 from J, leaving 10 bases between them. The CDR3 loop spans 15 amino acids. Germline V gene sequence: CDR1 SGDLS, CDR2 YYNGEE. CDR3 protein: CASSASVGSYNEQFF. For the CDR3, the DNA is TGTGCCAGCAGCGCGAGCGTAGGCTCCTACAATGAGCAGTTCTTC.

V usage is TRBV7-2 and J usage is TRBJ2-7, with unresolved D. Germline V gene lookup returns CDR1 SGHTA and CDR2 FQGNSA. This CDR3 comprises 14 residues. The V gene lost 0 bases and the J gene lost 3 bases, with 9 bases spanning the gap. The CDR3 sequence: CASSLAPPHYEQYF. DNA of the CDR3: TGTGCCAGCAGCTTAGCACCGCCCCACTACGAGCAGTACTTC.